This TCR beta chain came from a study of blood T cell repertoires in COVID-19. Study overall: Collection of acute and convalescent COVID-19 samples took place in the United States, Italy and Spain. T cells, B-cell-depleted T cells, or PBMCs supplied cDNA or gDNA.

CDR1 is SQVTM, CDR2 ANQGSEA, per germline. CDR3 length equals 14 residues. The trim removed 8 bases at V and 8 bases at J, leaving 6 bases unmatched. TCRdb's copy holds only in-frame clones and misses some; the assay was immunoSEQ multiplex PCR. Among fewer than 45,000 clones listed, almost 90% were seen once. The origin of this receptor is a human donor in a cohort sampled during active COVID-19. Sequencing was performed on peripheral blood. This chain links TRBV29-1 with TRBJ2-1; 16 nucleotides agree with TRBD2. For the CDR3, the DNA is TGCAGCCCCCGGGGACTAGCGGGAGGGGATGAGCAGTTCTTC. This codes for CSPRGLAGGDEQFF.